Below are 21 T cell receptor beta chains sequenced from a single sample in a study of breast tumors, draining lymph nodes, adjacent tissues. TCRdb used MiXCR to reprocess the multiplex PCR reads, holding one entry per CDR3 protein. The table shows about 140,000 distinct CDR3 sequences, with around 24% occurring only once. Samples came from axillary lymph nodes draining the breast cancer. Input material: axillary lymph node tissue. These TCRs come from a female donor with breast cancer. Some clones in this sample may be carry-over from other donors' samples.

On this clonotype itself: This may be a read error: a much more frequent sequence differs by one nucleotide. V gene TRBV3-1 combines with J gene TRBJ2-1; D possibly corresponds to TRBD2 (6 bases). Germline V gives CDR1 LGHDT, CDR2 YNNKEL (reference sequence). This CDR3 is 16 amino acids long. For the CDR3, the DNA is TGTGCCGGCAGCCAAGTCGGAGCGGGCCTTTACAATGAGCAGTTCTTC. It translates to CAGSQVGAGLYNEQFF.

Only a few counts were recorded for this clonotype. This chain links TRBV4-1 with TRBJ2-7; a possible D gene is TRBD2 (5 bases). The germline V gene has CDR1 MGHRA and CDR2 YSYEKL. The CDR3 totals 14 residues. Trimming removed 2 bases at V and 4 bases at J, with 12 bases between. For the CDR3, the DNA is TGCGCCAGCAGCCAAATTGCGTGGGAGTACGAGCAGTACTTC. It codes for CASSQIAWEYEQYF.

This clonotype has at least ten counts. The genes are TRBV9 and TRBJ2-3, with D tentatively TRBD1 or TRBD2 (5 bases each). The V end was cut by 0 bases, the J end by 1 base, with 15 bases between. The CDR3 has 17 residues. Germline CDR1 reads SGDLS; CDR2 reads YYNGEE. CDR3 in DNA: TGTGCCAGCAGCGTAGGAGGGACGGGCGGAGGCACAGATACGCAGTATTTT. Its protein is CASSVGGTGGGTDTQYF.

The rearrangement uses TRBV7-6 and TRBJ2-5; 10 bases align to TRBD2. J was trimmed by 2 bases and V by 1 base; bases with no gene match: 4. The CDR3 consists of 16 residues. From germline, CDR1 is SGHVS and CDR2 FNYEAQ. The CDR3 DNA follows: TGTGCCAGCAGCTTAGGGATAGCGGGGGGACAAGAGACCCAGTACTTC. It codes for CASSLGIAGGQETQYF.

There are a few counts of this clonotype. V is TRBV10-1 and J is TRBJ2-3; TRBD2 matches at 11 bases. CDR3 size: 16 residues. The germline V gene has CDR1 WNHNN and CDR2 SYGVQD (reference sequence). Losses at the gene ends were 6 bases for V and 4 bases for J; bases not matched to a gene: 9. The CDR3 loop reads CASSEGTSGGSDTQYF. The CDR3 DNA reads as TGCGCCAGCAGCGAAGGGACTAGCGGAGGTTCAGATACGCAGTATTTT.

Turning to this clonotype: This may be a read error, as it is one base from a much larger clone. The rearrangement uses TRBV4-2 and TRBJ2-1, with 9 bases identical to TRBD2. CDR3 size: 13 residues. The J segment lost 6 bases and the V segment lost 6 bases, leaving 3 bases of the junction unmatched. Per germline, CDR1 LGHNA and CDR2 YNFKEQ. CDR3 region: CASSRSGSNEQFF. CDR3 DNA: TGTGCCAGCAGTCGTAGCGGGAGCAATGAGCAGTTCTTC.

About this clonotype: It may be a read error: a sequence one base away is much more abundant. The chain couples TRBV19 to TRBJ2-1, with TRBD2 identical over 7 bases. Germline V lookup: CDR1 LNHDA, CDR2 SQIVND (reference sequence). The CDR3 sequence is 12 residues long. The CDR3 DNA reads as TGTGCCAGTAGCATCGGGGGGAGTGAGCGGTTCTTC. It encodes CASSIGGSERFF.

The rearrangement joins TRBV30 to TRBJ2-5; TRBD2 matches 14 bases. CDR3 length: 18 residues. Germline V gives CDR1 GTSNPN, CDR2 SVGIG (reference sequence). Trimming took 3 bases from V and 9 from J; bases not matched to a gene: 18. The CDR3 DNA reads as TGTGCCTGGAGACCCCCCCCAGGGACTAGCGGGAGTGGGGAGGCCCAGTACTTC. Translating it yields CAWRPPPGTSGSGEAQYF.

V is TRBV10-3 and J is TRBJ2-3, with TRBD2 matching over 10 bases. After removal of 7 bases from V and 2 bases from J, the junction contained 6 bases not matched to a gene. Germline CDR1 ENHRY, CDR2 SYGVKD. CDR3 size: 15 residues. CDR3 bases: TGTGCCATCAACCCCCTAGCGGGAGCCACAGATACGCAGTATTTT. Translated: CAINPLAGATDTQYF.

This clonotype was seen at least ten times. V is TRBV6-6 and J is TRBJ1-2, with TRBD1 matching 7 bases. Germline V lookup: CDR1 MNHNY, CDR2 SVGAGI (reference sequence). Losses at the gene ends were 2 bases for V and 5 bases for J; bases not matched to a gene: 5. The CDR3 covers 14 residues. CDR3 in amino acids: CASSYQGGGYGYTF. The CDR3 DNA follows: TGTGCCAGCAGTTACCAAGGGGGCGGTTATGGCTACACCTTC.

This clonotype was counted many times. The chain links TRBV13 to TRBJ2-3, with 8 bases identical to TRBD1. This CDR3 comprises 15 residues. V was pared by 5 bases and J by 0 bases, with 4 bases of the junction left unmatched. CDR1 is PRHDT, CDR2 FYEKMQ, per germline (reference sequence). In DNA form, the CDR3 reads TGTGCCAGCAGCGCACAGGGGGTTAGCACAGATACGCAGTATTTT. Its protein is CASSAQGVSTDTQYF. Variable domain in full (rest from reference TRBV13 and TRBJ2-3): AAGVIQSPRHLIKEKRETATLKCYPIPRHDTVYWYQQGPGQDPQFLISFYEKMQSDKGSIPDRFSAQQFSDYHSELNMSSLELGDSALYFCASSAQGVSTDTQYFGPGTRLTVL.

In DNA, the CDR3 is TGTGCTAGTGGTCCTACGGTCTACGAGCAGTACTTC. This sequence encodes CASGPTVYEQYF. The chain employs TRBV12-5 and TRBJ2-7; D is unresolved. The V end lost 5 bases, the J end lost 3 bases, and 8 bases lay between the germline ends. CDR1 is LGHNT and CDR2 is FRNRAP in the germline V gene. CDR3 length: 12 amino acids.

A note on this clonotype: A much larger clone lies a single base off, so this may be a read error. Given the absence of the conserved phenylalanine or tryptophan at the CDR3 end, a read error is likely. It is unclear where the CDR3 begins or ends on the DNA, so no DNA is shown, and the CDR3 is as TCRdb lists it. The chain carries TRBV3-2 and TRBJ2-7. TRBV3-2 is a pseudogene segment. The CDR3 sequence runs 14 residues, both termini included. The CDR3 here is CASSQDLGTYEQYS.

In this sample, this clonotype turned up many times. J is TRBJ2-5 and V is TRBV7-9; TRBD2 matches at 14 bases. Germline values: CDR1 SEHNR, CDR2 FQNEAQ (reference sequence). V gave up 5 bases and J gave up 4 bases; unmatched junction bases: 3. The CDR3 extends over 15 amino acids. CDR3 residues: CASSLGTSGRETQYF. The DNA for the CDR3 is TGTGCCAGCAGCCTTGGGACTAGCGGGAGAGAGACCCAGTACTTC.

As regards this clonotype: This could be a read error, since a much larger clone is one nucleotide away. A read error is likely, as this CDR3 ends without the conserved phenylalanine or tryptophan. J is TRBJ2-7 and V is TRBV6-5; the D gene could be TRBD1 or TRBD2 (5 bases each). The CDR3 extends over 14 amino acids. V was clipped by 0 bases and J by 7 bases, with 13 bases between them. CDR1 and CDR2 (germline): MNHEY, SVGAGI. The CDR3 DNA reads TGTGCCAGCAGTTACTCGAGGGGATTTGGAGAGCAGTACCTC. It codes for CASSYSRGFGEQYL.

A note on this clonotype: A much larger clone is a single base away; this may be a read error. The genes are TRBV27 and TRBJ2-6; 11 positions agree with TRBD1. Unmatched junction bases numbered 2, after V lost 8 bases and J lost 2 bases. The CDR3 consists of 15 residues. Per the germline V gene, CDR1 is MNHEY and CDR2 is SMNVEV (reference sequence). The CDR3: CASWTGGAGANVLTF. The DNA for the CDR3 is TGTGCCAGCTGGACAGGGGGCGCTGGGGCCAACGTCCTGACTTTC.

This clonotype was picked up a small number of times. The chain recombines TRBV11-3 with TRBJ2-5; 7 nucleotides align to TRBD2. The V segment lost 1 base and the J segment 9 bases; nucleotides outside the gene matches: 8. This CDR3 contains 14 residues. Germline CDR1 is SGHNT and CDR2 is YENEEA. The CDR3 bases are TGTGCCAGCAGCTTAGGAGTGGTCCGGGAGGCCCAGTACTTC. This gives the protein CASSLGVVREAQYF.

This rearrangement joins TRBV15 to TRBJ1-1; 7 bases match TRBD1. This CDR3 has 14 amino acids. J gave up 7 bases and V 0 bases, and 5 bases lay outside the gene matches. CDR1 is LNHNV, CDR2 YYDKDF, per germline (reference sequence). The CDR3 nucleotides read TGTGCCACCAGCAGAGAGCCCCGGGACAGTGAAGCTTTCTTT. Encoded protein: CATSREPRDSEAFF.

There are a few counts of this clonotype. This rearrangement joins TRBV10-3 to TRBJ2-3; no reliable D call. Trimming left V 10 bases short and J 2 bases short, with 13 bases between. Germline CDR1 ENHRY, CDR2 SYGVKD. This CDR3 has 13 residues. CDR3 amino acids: CATVGGITDTQYF. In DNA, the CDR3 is TGTGCCACCGTAGGTGGGATCACAGATACGCAGTATTTT.

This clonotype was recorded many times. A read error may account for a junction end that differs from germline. CDR3 coding DNA: TGTGCCAGCAGGTTAGCGGGAGGGTCCTACAATGAGCAGTTCTTC. Protein sequence: CASRLAGGSYNEQFF. V usage is TRBV12-3 or TRBV12-4 and J usage is TRBJ2-1; 11 positions agree with TRBD2. The CDR3 contains 15 residues.

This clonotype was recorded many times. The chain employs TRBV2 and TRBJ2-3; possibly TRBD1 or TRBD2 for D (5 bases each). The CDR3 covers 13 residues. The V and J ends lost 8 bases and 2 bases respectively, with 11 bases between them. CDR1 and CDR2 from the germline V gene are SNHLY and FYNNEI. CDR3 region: CASVRDLTDTQYF. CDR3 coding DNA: TGTGCCAGCGTGAGGGACCTCACAGATACGCAGTATTTT.